Listed here are 8 T cell receptor beta chains from one sample, sequenced in a study of PD-L1 blockade in urothelial cancer. Sequencing was performed with immunoSEQ multiplex PCR; in TCRdb, only in-frame clones are kept and a portion is missing. The sample holds tens of thousands of clones, around 80% seen once. Regarding time point: pretreatment peripheral blood. The sequenced sample was PBMCs, obtained around atezolizumab (anti-PD-L1) treatment. The receptor set was obtained from a man aged 65-85 years with urothelial cancer.

This CDR3 reads CASSILLAGGVGNEQFF. The CDR3 nucleotides read TGTGCCAGCAGCATCCTGCTAGCGGGAGGTGTAGGCAATGAGCAGTTCTTC. The J gene is TRBJ2-1, the V gene TRBV9; 11 positions match TRBD2. Germline lookup yields CDR1 SGDLS and CDR2 YYNGEE. The CDR3 sequence is 17 residues long. V lost 4 bases, J lost 6 bases, and 12 bases stayed unmatched.

On this clone: Distinct nucleotide sequences in the sample also encode this CDR3. The genes are TRBV7-3 and TRBJ2-7, with a tentative D call TRBD1 (6 bases). Germline CDR1 SGHTA, CDR2 FQGTGA. The V and J ends lost 2 bases and 5 bases respectively, with 10 bases between them. CDR3 length: 13 residues. CDR3 sequence reads: CASSLLGGHEQYF. CDR3 coding DNA: TGTGCCAGCAGCTTACTTGGGGGCCACGAGCAGTACTTC.

The chain links TRBV10-3 to TRBJ1-5, with D perhaps TRBD1 (5 bases). Trimming removed 3 bases at V and 6 bases at J, with 18 bases between. Germline values: CDR1 ENHRY, CDR2 SYGVKD. This CDR3 region has 16 residues. CDR3: CAISDRTPGSSQPQHF. The CDR3 bases are TGTGCCATCAGTGACCGAACTCCAGGGTCCTCTCAGCCCCAGCATTTT.

This clone was counted a few times. This chain joins TRBV7-6 and TRBJ1-2, with 8 bases matching TRBD1. CDR1 SGHVS and CDR2 FNYEAQ come from the germline V gene. Trimming cost V 0 bases and J 8 bases; bases outside gene matches: 5. The CDR3 contains 14 residues. CDR3 in amino acids: CASSLATGEDGYTF. The CDR3 nucleotides read TGTGCCAGCAGCTTAGCGACAGGGGAAGACGGCTACACCTTC. The full variable domain, its missing parts supplied by reference TRBV7-6 and TRBJ1-2, is GAGVSQSPRYKVTKRGQDVALRCDPISGHVSLYWYRQALGQGPEFLTYFNYEAQQDKSGLPNDRFSAERPEGSISTLTIQRTEQRDSAMYRCASSLATGEDGYTFGSGTRLTVV.

V usage is TRBV7-2 and J usage is TRBJ2-7; tentatively, D is TRBD2 (5 bases). V was trimmed by 2 bases and J by 0 bases, leaving 11 bases between them. This CDR3 region has 15 residues. From germline, CDR1 is SGHTA and CDR2 FQGNSA. CDR3: CASSLFGRGSYEQYF. The CDR3 nucleotides read TGTGCCAGCAGCTTATTCGGCCGGGGCTCCTACGAGCAGTACTTC.

The V call is TRBV7-6, the J call TRBJ1-1, with TRBD1 as a possible D gene (6 bases). Germline values: CDR1 SGHVS, CDR2 FNYEAQ. The CDR3 has 13 residues. Trimming removed 0 bases at V and 6 bases at J, with 8 bases between. The CDR3 nucleotides are TGTGCCAGCAGCTTAGCGGGGGCGGCTGAAGCTTTCTTT. Translating gives CASSLAGAAEAFF.

The chain joins TRBV5-6 to TRBJ2-1; D possibly corresponds to TRBD1 (6 bases). Trimming left V 3 bases short and J 7 bases short, with 11 bases between. CDR3 length: 13 residues. Germline values: CDR1 SGHDT, CDR2 YYEEEE. The CDR3 DNA reads as TGTGCCAGCAGCTGGGACATGGAGAATGAGCAGTTCTTC. Translation: CASSWDMENEQFF. Full variable domain (rest looked up from reference TRBV5-6 and TRBJ2-1): DAGVTQSPTHLIKTRGQQVTLRCSPKSGHDTVSWYQQALGQGPQFIFQYYEEEERQRGNFPDRFSGHQFPNYSSELNVNALLLGDSALYLCASSWDMENEQFFGPGTRLTVL.

The V and J genes are TRBV10-1 and TRBJ1-5; D is perhaps TRBD1 (5 bases). V dropped 3 bases and J dropped 5 bases, with 11 bases sitting between them. CDR1 and CDR2 (germline): WNHNN, SYGVQD (reference sequence). The CDR3 is 14 residues long. The chain's CDR3 is CASSDRDRDQPQHF. The DNA of the CDR3 is TGCGCCAGCAGTGACAGGGATCGGGATCAGCCCCAGCATTTT.